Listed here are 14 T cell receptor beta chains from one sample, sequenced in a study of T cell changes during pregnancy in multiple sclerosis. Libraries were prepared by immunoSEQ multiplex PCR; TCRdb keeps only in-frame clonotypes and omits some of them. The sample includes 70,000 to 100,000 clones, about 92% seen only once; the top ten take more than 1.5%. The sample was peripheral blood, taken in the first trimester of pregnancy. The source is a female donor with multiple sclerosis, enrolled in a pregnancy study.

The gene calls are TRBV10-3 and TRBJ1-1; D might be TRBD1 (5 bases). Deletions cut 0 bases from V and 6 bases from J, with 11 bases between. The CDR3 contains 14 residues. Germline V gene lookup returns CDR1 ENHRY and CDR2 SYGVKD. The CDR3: CAISESGWGAEAFF. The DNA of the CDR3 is TGTGCCATCAGTGAGTCGGGTTGGGGGGCTGAAGCTTTCTTT.

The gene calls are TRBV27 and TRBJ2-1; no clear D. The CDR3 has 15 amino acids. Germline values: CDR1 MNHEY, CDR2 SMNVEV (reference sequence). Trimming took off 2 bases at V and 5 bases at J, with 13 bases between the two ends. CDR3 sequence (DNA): TGTGCCAGCAGTTTAGTATTTCGCGTGAACAATGAGCAGTTCTTC. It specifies CASSLVFRVNNEQFF.

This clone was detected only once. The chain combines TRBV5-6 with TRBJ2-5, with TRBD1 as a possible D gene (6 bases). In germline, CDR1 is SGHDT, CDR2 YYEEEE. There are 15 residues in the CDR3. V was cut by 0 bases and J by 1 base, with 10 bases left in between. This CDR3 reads CASSLGGHRQETQYF. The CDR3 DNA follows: TGTGCCAGCAGCTTGGGGGGACACCGCCAAGAGACCCAGTACTTC.

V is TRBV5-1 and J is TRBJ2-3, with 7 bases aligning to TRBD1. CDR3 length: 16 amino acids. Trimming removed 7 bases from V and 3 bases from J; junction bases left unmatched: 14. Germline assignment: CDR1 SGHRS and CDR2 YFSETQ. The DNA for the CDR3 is TGCGCCAGCGGTAACCGACAGGGTTTGAGAACAGATACGCAGTATTTT. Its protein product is CASGNRQGLRTDTQYF.

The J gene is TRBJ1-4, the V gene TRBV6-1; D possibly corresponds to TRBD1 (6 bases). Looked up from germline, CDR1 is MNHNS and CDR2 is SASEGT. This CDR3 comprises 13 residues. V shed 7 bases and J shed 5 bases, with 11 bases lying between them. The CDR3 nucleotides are TGTGCCAGCAACCAGGGGTCCAATGAAAAACTGTTTTTT. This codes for CASNQGSNEKLFF.

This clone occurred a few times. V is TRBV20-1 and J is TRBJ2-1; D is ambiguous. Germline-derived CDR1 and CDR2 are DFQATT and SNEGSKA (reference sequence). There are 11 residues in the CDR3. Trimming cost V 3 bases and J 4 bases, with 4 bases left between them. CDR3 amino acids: CSAREYNEQFF. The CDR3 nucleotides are TGCAGTGCTAGGGAGTACAATGAGCAGTTCTTC.

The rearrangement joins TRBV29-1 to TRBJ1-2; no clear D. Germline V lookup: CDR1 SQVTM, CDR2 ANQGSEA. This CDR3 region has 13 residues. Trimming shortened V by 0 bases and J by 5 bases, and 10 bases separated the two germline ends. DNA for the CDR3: TGCAGCGTTGAAGACGGACTACTGTATGGCTACACCTTC. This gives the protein CSVEDGLLYGYTF.

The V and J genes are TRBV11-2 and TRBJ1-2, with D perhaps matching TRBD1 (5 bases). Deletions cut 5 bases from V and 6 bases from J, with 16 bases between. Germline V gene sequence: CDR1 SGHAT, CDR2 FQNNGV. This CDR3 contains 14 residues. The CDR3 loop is CASSPPLGRNGYTF. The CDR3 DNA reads TGTGCCAGCAGCCCACCCCTGGGGCGCAATGGCTACACCTTC.

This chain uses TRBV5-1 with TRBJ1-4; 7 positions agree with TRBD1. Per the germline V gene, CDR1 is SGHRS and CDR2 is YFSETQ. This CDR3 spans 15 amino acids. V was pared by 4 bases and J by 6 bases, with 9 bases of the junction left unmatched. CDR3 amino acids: CASSSGTVIDEKLFF. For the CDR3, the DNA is TGCGCCAGCAGCAGTGGGACAGTCATAGATGAAAAACTGTTTTTT.

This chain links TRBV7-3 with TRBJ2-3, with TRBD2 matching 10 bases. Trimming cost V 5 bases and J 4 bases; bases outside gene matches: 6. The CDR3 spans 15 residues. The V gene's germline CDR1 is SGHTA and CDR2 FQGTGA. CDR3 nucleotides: TGTGCCAGCAGCCTTCTAGCGGGAGCCTCAGATACGCAGTATTTT. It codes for CASSLLAGASDTQYF.

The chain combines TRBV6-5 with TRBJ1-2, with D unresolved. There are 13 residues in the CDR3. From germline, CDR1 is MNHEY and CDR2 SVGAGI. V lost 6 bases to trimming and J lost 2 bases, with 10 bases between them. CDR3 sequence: CASSQTVNYGYTF. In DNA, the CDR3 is TGTGCCAGCAGCCAAACAGTGAACTATGGCTACACCTTC.

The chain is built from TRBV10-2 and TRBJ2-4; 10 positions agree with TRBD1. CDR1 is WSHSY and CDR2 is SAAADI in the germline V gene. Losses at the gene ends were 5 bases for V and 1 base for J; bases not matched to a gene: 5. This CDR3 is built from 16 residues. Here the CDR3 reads CASSRQGADAKNIQYF. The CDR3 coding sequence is TGCGCCAGCAGTCGACAGGGGGCTGATGCCAAAAACATTCAGTACTTC.

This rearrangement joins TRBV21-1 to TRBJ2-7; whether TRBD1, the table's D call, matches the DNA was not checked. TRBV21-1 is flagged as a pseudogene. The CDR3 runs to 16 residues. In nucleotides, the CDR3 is TGTGCCAGCAGCAAAGCGCCAGGCCGATACTCCTACGAGCAGTACTTC. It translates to CASSKAPGRYSYEQYF.

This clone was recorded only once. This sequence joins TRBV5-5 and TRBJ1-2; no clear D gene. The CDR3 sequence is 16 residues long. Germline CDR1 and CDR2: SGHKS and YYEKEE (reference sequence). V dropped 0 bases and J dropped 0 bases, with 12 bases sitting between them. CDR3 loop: CASSLVAGEPNYGYTF. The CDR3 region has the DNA TGTGCCAGCAGCTTGGTCGCCGGGGAGCCTAACTATGGCTACACCTTC.